Listed below are T cell receptor beta chains from one sample, sequenced in a study of T-cell memory formation after mild COVID-19. TCRdb processed the 5' RACE reads anew with MiXCR; each CDR3 protein has one entry. The sample consists of more than 300,000 distinct CDR3 sequences, roughly 13% of them appearing once. The sequenced material came from PBMCs or a T cell subset sorted from them (not recorded which). The source of these receptors is a man between 18 and 35 years old who had mild COVID-19 (a few samples of this study predate the infection). Cell type and time point are not known. The CDR3 runs from the conserved cysteine through the conserved F or W. Each record gives: clone size, J gene, V gene, D gene, CDR3 protein, CDR3 DNA. A D gene is named only where the DNA matches it firmly. A clone size is listed for some rows: how often the clone was seen (once, few, many), or a class if it is expanded.

>many|TRBJ2-5|TRBV28|TRBD2
CASSLGAPGLAGAYLQETQYF
TGTGCCAGCAGTTTGGGGGCGCCGGGACTAGCGGGGGCTTACCTCCAAGAGACCCAGTACTTC
>.|TRBJ1-1|TRBV4-1|TRBD1
CASSQPLGTGVNTEAFF
TGCGCCAGCAGCCAACCCCTTGGGACAGGGGTGAACACTGAAGCTTTCTTT
>.|TRBJ1-4|TRBV6-6|TRBD1
CASSSPPGQGPATNEKLFF
TGTGCCAGCAGTTCCCCTCCGGGACAGGGGCCTGCAACTAATGAAAAACTGTTTTTT
>many|TRBJ1-4|TRBV27|TRBD1
CASSTGATNEKLFF
TGTGCCAGCAGTACAGGGGCAACTAATGAAAAACTGTTTTTT
>few|TRBJ2-2|TRBV3-1|.
CATQGTGELFF
TGTGCCACCCAAGGGACCGGGGAGCTGTTTTTT
>few|TRBJ2-7|TRBV12-3/TRBV12-4|TRBD1
CASSLGTGQGSYEQYF
TGTGCCAGCAGTTTAGGAACGGGACAGGGGTCCTACGAGCAGTACTTC
>few|TRBJ2-5|TRBV20-1|.
CSAWETQYF
TGCAGCGCCTGGGAGACCCAGTACTTC
>few|TRBJ1-1|TRBV19|.
CASSPGLDAEAFF
TGTGCCAGTAGTCCCGGGCTCGACGCTGAAGCTTTCTTT
>few|TRBJ2-2|TRBV6-6|.
CASSYSRRGTNTGELFF
TGTGCCAGCAGTTACTCGAGGAGGGGGACGAACACCGGGGAGCTGTTTTTT
>.|TRBJ1-3|TRBV29-1|TRBD1
CSVPGGTGLGNTIYF
TGCAGCGTCCCCGGCGGGACAGGGCTCGGAAACACCATATATTTT
>many|TRBJ2-3|TRBV5-1|.
CASRTGTPPDTQYF
TGCGCCAGCAGGACCGGGACACCCCCAGATACGCAGTATTTT
>few|TRBJ2-3|TRBV7-9|TRBD2
CASSSQGLAVAGDTQYF
TGTGCCAGCAGCTCCCAGGGACTAGCGGTGGCAGGGGATACGCAGTATTTT
>many|TRBJ2-5|TRBV5-1|.
CASRSSGAETQYF
TGCGCCAGCAGAAGTTCCGGGGCCGAGACCCAGTACTTC
>few|TRBJ1-1|TRBV9|TRBD1
CASSGTGLNTEAFF
TGTGCCAGCAGCGGGACAGGGCTGAACACTGAAGCTTTCTTT
>many|TRBJ2-3|TRBV9|.
CASSVVPVPDTQYF
TGTGCCAGCAGCGTAGTACCGGTCCCGGATACGCAGTATTTT
>many|TRBJ2-7|TRBV9|.
CASSPRDRLHYEQYF
TGTGCCAGCAGCCCCCGAGACAGGCTCCACTACGAGCAGTACTTC
>once|TRBJ1-1|TRBV19|.
CASSIESSLWTEAFF
TGTGCCAGTAGTATAGAAAGTTCCCTTTGGACTGAAGCTTTCTTT
>.|TRBJ1-2|TRBV12-3/TRBV12-4|.
CASRDLRGGYTF
TGTGCCAGCAGAGACCTGCGGGGAGGCTACACCTTC
>few|TRBJ1-1|TRBV19|.
CASCLVASGENTEAFF
TGTGCCAGTTGCCTCGTCGCCAGCGGTGAGAACACTGAAGCTTTCTTT
>few|TRBJ2-7|TRBV5-1|.
CASSPNPASSYEQYF
TGCGCCAGCAGCCCCAACCCCGCGTCCTCCTACGAGCAGTACTTC
>.|TRBJ1-1|TRBV7-2|.
CASSLERANTEAFF
TGTGCCAGCAGCTTAGAAAGAGCCAACACTGAAGCTTTCTTT
>few|TRBJ1-1|TRBV3-1|.
CASSQRQNTEAFF
TGTGCCAGCAGCCAACGCCAGAACACTGAAGCTTTCTTT
>few|TRBJ2-2|TRBV6-6|TRBD1
CASSSRTGGGELFF
TGTGCCAGCAGTTCCCGGACAGGGGGCGGGGAGCTGTTTTTT
>.|TRBJ2-1|TRBV3-1|.
CASSQDVRGQFF
TGTGCCAGCAGCCAAGATGTGCGGGGACAGTTCTTC
>.|TRBJ2-5|TRBV13|TRBD2
CASAGGPRETQYF
TGTGCCAGCGCGGGGGGGCCGAGAGAGACCCAGTACTTC
>many|TRBJ2-2|TRBV11-3|.
CASSLQWAGELFF
TGTGCCAGCAGCTTACAATGGGCCGGGGAGCTGTTTTTT
>.|TRBJ1-2|TRBV7-6|.
CASSLGFPGEDYGYTF
TGTGCCAGCAGCTTAGGCTTTCCAGGGGAAGACTATGGCTACACCTTC